The 22 T cell receptor beta chains given below trace back to one sample, sequenced in a study of T cells in Graves' hyperthyroidism and ophthalmopathy. The TCR beta CDR3 regions underwent amplification using RNA transcripts as the source. The HTBI set primed first-round TCR CDR3 RT-PCR. Using its own MiXCR run on the multiplex PCR reads, TCRdb lists one record per CDR3 protein. The sample has 300,000 to 450,000 distinct CDR3 sequences; roughly 13% are singletons. Sequencing used blood. Source of these receptors: a woman aged 55 to 70 with Graves' hyperthyroidism.

This clonotype was picked up a small number of times. The gene calls are TRBV7-9 and TRBJ2-3; D is perhaps TRBD2 (6 bases). CDR1 and CDR2 (germline): SEHNR, FQNEAQ (reference sequence). This CDR3 region has 16 residues. V gave up 8 bases and J gave up 4 bases, with 22 bases separating them. CDR3 loop: CASSAYREDGADTQYF. CDR3 nucleotide sequence: TGTGCCAGCTCAGCTTATAGGGAGGACGGGGCAGATACGCAGTATTTT.

This clonotype was recorded many times. This sequence joins TRBV7-2 and TRBJ2-7; 11 bases fit TRBD2. From germline, CDR1 is SGHTA and CDR2 FQGNSA. The CDR3 length is 14 residues. Trimming cost V 6 bases and J 6 bases; bases outside gene matches: 7. CDR3 in DNA: TGTGCCAGCAGTCTAGGGCTAGCGGGGGGCGAGCAGTACTTC. Its translation is CASSLGLAGGEQYF.

This clonotype was detected ten times or more. This chain links TRBV7-9 with TRBJ1-6, with 8 nucleotides matching TRBD1. Germline V CDR1 and CDR2: SEHNR, FQNEAQ (reference sequence). V trimming: 6 bases; J trimming: 8 bases; junction bases outside the gene matches: 9. The CDR3 covers 15 residues. The CDR3 loop reads CASRAGTGVDSPLHF. In DNA form, the CDR3 reads TGTGCCAGCAGAGCGGGGACAGGAGTTGATTCACCCCTCCACTTT.

This clonotype was seen ten or more times. The chain links TRBV30 to TRBJ2-1, with D possibly TRBD2 on 5 matching bases. Trimming stripped 4 bases from V and 10 bases from J, with 23 bases between. CDR1 and CDR2 from the germline V gene are GTSNPN and SVGIG (reference sequence). The CDR3 runs to 15 residues. The CDR3 region is CAWNSLASGIGEQFF. CDR3 in DNA: TGTGCCTGGAATTCTTTGGCGTCGGGGATCGGGGAGCAGTTCTTC.

J is TRBJ2-1 and V is TRBV11-2; TRBD2 matches 7 bases. With 6 bases clipped from V and 5 bases from J, the junction kept 4 bases outside the gene matches. The CDR3 length is 13 residues. Germline V gene data show CDR1 as SGHAT and CDR2 as FQNNGV. The CDR3 protein is CASRSSGNNEQFF. For the CDR3, the DNA is TGTGCCAGCAGGTCTAGCGGAAACAATGAGCAGTTCTTC. Full variable domain (missing parts from reference TRBV11-2 and TRBJ2-1): EAGVAQSPRYKIIEKRQSVAFWCNPISGHATLYWYQQILGQGPKLLIQFQNNGVVDDSQLPKDRFSAERLKGVDSTLKIQPAKLEDSAVYLCASRSSGNNEQFFGPGTRLTVL.

This clonotype was counted a few times. The genes are TRBV27 and TRBJ2-2, with TRBD2 as a possible D gene (6 bases). CDR1 and CDR2 (germline): MNHEY, SMNVEV (reference sequence). Trimming shortened V by 4 bases and J by 4 bases, and 16 bases separated the two germline ends. The CDR3 is 16 residues long. CDR3 in amino acids: CASSSLARKGTGELFF. As DNA, the CDR3 is TGTGCCAGCAGTTCTCTAGCGCGAAAGGGCACCGGGGAGCTGTTTTTT.

This clonotype was observed at least ten times. This sequence joins TRBV5-1 and TRBJ2-3; D is unresolved. The CDR3 consists of 14 residues. Germline V gives CDR1 SGHRS, CDR2 YFSETQ. The V and J ends lost 3 bases and 1 base respectively, with 9 bases between them. The CDR3 nucleotides read TGCGCCAGCAGCTCCTCCGGAGGCACAGATACGCAGTATTTT. Its translation: CASSSSGGTDTQYF.

The V call is TRBV4-2, the J call TRBJ2-7; D ambiguous. The CDR3 consists of 14 residues. With 0 bases removed from V and 6 bases from J, the gap between germline ends came to 12 bases. Germline CDR1 is LGHNA and CDR2 is YNFKEQ. The CDR3 region is CASSQDNLWPEQYF. The CDR3 bases are TGTGCCAGCAGCCAAGATAACCTCTGGCCCGAGCAGTACTTC.

This clonotype was seen ten or more times. The chain is built from TRBV18 and TRBJ2-7; D is ambiguous. The germline CDR1 and CDR2 sequences are KGHSH and LQKENI. This CDR3 comprises 13 residues. Trimming shortened V by 3 bases and J by 2 bases, and 8 bases separated the two germline ends. CDR3 in amino acids: CASSPGPAYEQYF. Written as DNA, the CDR3 is TGTGCCAGCTCACCTGGGCCCGCCTACGAGCAGTACTTC.

The chain carries TRBV7-9 and TRBJ2-7, with 8 bases fitting TRBD2. Losses at the gene ends were 3 bases for V and 0 bases for J; bases not matched to a gene: 7. CDR1 SEHNR and CDR2 FQNEAQ come from the germline V gene (reference sequence). The CDR3 is 16 residues long. CDR3 loop: CASSFWTGGASYEQYF. The CDR3 DNA reads as TGTGCCAGCAGCTTCTGGACGGGGGGGGCCTCCTACGAGCAGTACTTC. Together with reference TRBV7-9 and TRBJ2-7, the CDR3 gives the full variable domain: DTGVSQNPRHKITKRGQNVTFRCDPISEHNRLYWYRQTLGQGPEFLTYFQNEAQLEKSRLLSDRFSAERPKGSFSTLEIQRTEQGDSAMYLCASSFWTGGASYEQYFGPGTRLTVT.

This clonotype was seen a few times. The J gene is TRBJ1-1, the V gene TRBV28, with 9 bases aligning to TRBD1. The V gene end was trimmed by 5 bases and the J gene end by 5 bases; junction bases not matched to a gene: 9. The CDR3 runs 15 residues. Germline CDR1 is MDHEN and CDR2 is SYDVKM. The CDR3 region has the DNA TGTGCCAGCAGTCCGCCGGGACAGGGAAGAACTGAAGCTTTCTTT. This sequence encodes CASSPPGQGRTEAFF.

The table lists this clonotype with many counts. The chain carries TRBV5-1 and TRBJ2-7; 7 positions agree with TRBD2. Germline loops: CDR1 SGHRS, CDR2 YFSETQ. This CDR3 spans 14 amino acids. Unmatched junction bases numbered 7, after V lost 1 base and J lost 6 bases. The CDR3 nucleotides read TGCGCCAGCAGCTTGCGCGGGAGAGACGGCGAGCAGTACTTC. Translating it yields CASSLRGRDGEQYF.

This clonotype was recorded at least ten times. V gene TRBV28 combines with J gene TRBJ1-1; tentatively, D is TRBD1 (6 bases). The CDR3 is 15 residues long. Germline V gene lookup returns CDR1 MDHEN and CDR2 SYDVKM. The V and J ends lost 8 bases and 1 base respectively, with 17 bases between them. The CDR3 sequence is CASRTTRGGNTEAFF. The CDR3 DNA sequence: TGTGCCAGCCGCACAACACGAGGGGGGAACACTGAAGCTTTCTTT.

This clonotype was found a few times. The chain carries TRBV5-1 and TRBJ2-5; TRBD2 matches 14 bases. The CDR3 length is 18 residues. The junction had 10 bases not matched to a gene; V was cut back by 4 bases and J by 2 bases. CDR1 and CDR2 (germline): SGHRS, YFSETQ. This CDR3 reads CASSVGTSGSPGQETQYF. The CDR3 nucleotides are TGCGCCAGCAGCGTAGGGACTAGCGGGAGTCCGGGGCAAGAGACCCAGTACTTC. The complete variable domain, with remaining parts taken from reference TRBV5-1 and TRBJ2-5, reads KAGVTQTPRYLIKTRGQQVTLSCSPISGHRSVSWYQQTPGQGLQFLFEYFSETQRNKGNFPGRFSGRQFSNSRSEMNVSTLELGDSALYLCASSVGTSGSPGQETQYFGPGTRLLVL.

This clonotype has a count of ten or more. The CDR3 protein is CASSQVRVSQGRNTDTQYF. CDR3 sequence (DNA): TGCGCCAGCAGCCAAGTTCGTGTTTCGCAGGGGCGTAACACAGATACGCAGTATTTT. The V gene is TRBV4-1, the J gene TRBJ2-3; D possibly corresponds to TRBD1 (6 bases). The CDR3 sequence is 19 residues long. Germline CDR1 reads MGHRA; CDR2 reads YSYEKL. The germline V and J ends were trimmed by 1 base and 2 bases, with 22 bases remaining between them.

This clonotype was counted many times. The V gene is TRBV28, the J gene TRBJ2-5, with TRBD1 matching over 10 bases. CDR1 and CDR2 (germline): MDHEN, SYDVKM. J gave up 8 bases and V 2 bases, and 8 bases lay outside the gene matches. There are 15 residues in the CDR3. CDR3 in amino acids: CASSLPGTGVDTQYF. Here the CDR3 DNA reads TGTGCCAGCAGTTTACCCGGGACAGGGGTGGATACCCAGTACTTC.

This clonotype was found a few times. This chain connects TRBV29-1 to TRBJ1-2, with 7 bases lining up with TRBD1. CDR1 is SQVTM, CDR2 ANQGSEA, per germline. The length of the CDR3 is 12 residues. Losses at the gene ends were 7 bases for V and 4 bases for J; bases not matched to a gene: 6. The CDR3 spells CSESSGGYGYTF. DNA of the CDR3: TGCAGCGAGTCGTCAGGGGGCTATGGCTACACCTTC.

This clonotype was seen many times. The J gene is TRBJ2-1, the V gene TRBV28; D perhaps matches TRBD1 (5 bases). Germline lookup yields CDR1 MDHEN and CDR2 SYDVKM. The CDR3 is 12 amino acids. The V end lost 6 bases, the J end lost 9 bases, and 12 bases lay between the germline ends. The CDR3 is CASSNRLGEQFF. The CDR3 coding sequence is TGTGCCAGCAGCAACAGGCTCGGTGAGCAGTTCTTC.

This sequence joins TRBV5-1 and TRBJ2-1; D gene ambiguous. Germline V gene data show CDR1 as SGHRS and CDR2 as YFSETQ. V lost 0 bases and J lost 7, with 8 bases in between. The CDR3 loop spans 13 amino acids. CDR3 bases: TGCGCCAGCAGCTTGGCCACTGAGAATGAGCAGTTCTTC. Amino acid sequence: CASSLATENEQFF.

This clonotype has a handful of counts. A single base separates this from a much larger clone, so it may be a read error. The V call is TRBV2, the J call TRBJ1-1, with 7 positions matching TRBD1. Germline loops: CDR1 SNHLY, CDR2 FYNNEI. The CDR3 consists of 14 residues. CDR3 sequence (DNA): TGTGCCAGCGGTGAAGGCCAGGGGGGAACTGAAGCTTTCTTT. Amino acid sequence: CASGEGQGGTEAFF.

The chain has TRBV7-2 and TRBJ2-2, with D possibly TRBD1 on 6 matching bases. Between the trimmed V and J ends, which lost 2 bases and 4 bases, there was a span of 11 bases. The germline gives CDR1 SGHTA, CDR2 FQGNSA. The CDR3 sequence is 15 residues long. CDR3 sequence: CASSLTLGGTGELFF. The CDR3 DNA reads as TGTGCCAGCAGCTTAACGTTAGGGGGCACCGGGGAGCTGTTTTTT.

The J gene is TRBJ2-3, the V gene TRBV7-9; 10 nucleotides align to TRBD1. The CDR3 runs 16 residues. Germline V gene data show CDR1 as SEHNR and CDR2 as FQNEAQ (reference sequence). J lost 2 bases, V lost 10 bases, and 12 bases had no gene match. The CDR3 bases are TGTGCCATCGACGGTGGGGGACAGGGGTTCACAGATACGCAGTATTTT. It codes for CAIDGGGQGFTDTQYF.